The 24 T cell receptor beta chains presented below share a single source sample, sequenced in a study of neurological immune-mediated disorders. From the 5' RACE reads, TCRdb called clonotypes with MiXCR, one entry per CDR3 protein. The table records around 15,000 distinct CDR3 sequences, 3.5% of them present only once. Sequencing was done on a sample of CD8+ T cells from blood. The receptors come from a woman aged 40 to 50 in good health.

The rearrangement uses TRBV11-2 and TRBJ2-3; 10 nucleotides line up with TRBD1. V shed 2 bases and J 0 bases; nucleotides not matched to a gene: 5. Germline V gene sequence: CDR1 SGHAT, CDR2 FQNNGV. The CDR3 contains 17 residues. The CDR3 protein is CASSLLGQGSSTDTQYF. The CDR3 DNA sequence: TGTGCCAGCAGCTTACTGGGACAGGGGAGTAGCACAGATACGCAGTATTTT.

This clonotype was found many times. The rearrangement uses TRBV7-2 and TRBJ2-1, with TRBD2 identical over 12 bases. This CDR3 region has 24 residues. V gave up 1 base and J gave up 0 bases; unmatched junction bases: 22. In germline, CDR1 is SGHTA, CDR2 FQGNSA. CDR3 coding DNA: TGTGCCAGCAGCTTAGAGGGGACGATATTGCCGGGACTAGCGGGTCGAAGCTCCTACAATGAGCAGTTCTTC. It yields the protein CASSLEGTILPGLAGRSSYNEQFF.

This clonotype was seen many times. The chain links TRBV5-1 to TRBJ2-1; D call uncertain. Germline V gene data show CDR1 as SGHRS and CDR2 as YFSETQ. This CDR3 contains 13 residues. Trimming removed 1 base from V and 5 bases from J, with 7 bases in between. The CDR3 bases are TGCGCCAGCAGCTTGTGGGCGGACAATGAGCAGTTCTTC. Its protein is CASSLWADNEQFF.

In its sample, this clonotype was seen a few times. The V and J genes are TRBV11-2 and TRBJ2-1; TRBD1 matches at 8 bases. Germline loops: CDR1 SGHAT, CDR2 FQNNGV. The junction had 2 bases not matched to a gene; V was cut back by 4 bases and J by 3 bases. The CDR3 runs 14 residues. The CDR3: CASSSGTGYNEQFF. CDR3 sequence (DNA): TGTGCCAGCAGCTCGGGGACAGGCTACAATGAGCAGTTCTTC.

This clonotype occurred many times. V gene TRBV27 combines with J gene TRBJ2-1; 7 bases are shared with TRBD2. This CDR3 has 12 amino acids. V was pared by 8 bases and J by 9 bases, with 7 bases of the junction left unmatched. Per the germline V gene, CDR1 is MNHEY and CDR2 is SMNVEV (reference sequence). CDR3 in amino acids: CASAIGGSEQFF. Written as DNA, the CDR3 is TGTGCCAGCGCCATCGGGGGGAGTGAGCAGTTCTTC.

This clonotype has at least ten counts. The V call is TRBV15, the J call TRBJ1-1; D not certain. The CDR3 covers 16 residues. V was cut by 0 bases and J by 1 base, with 12 bases left in between. CDR1 is LNHNV, CDR2 YYDKDF, per germline (reference sequence). CDR3 DNA: TGTGCCACCAGCAGAGACCCTTTCGGCCGGAACACTGAAGCTTTCTTT. Its translation: CATSRDPFGRNTEAFF.

This clonotype was seen only a few times. The chain carries TRBV19 and TRBJ2-1; tentative D call: TRBD2 (6 bases). The length of the CDR3 is 15 residues. Between the trimmed V and J ends, which lost 5 bases and 2 bases, there was a span of 13 bases. Germline CDR1 reads LNHDA; CDR2 reads SQIVND (reference sequence). In DNA form, the CDR3 reads TGTGCCAGTAGTCCCAGACTAGTTACCTACAATGAGCAGTTCTTC. Amino acid sequence: CASSPRLVTYNEQFF.

By sample share, this clonotype is medium-sized. The J gene is TRBJ2-5, the V gene TRBV29-1; the D gene is possibly TRBD1 (5 bases). The germline CDR1 and CDR2 sequences are SQVTM and ANQGSEA. Trimming removed 6 bases from V and 2 bases from J, with 16 bases in between. The CDR3 contains 14 residues. CDR3 sequence reads: CSVRLPDSQETQYF. The DNA of the CDR3 is TGCAGCGTCCGTCTCCCAGACAGTCAAGAGACCCAGTACTTC.

The sample holds many counts of this clonotype. V usage is TRBV5-1 and J usage is TRBJ1-2; tentatively, D is TRBD1 (5 bases). From germline, CDR1 is SGHRS and CDR2 YFSETQ. Trimming removed 2 bases from V and 8 bases from J, with 13 bases in between. This CDR3 region has 13 residues. The CDR3 region has the DNA TGCGCCAGCAGCTTAACCGGGACCGGAGGCTACACCTTC. Its translation is CASSLTGTGGYTF.

This clonotype was seen ten or more times. This sequence joins TRBV29-1 and TRBJ1-2; D not certain. Germline-derived CDR1 and CDR2 are SQVTM and ANQGSEA. The CDR3 spans 14 residues. V dropped 8 bases and J dropped 0 bases, with 16 bases sitting between them. The CDR3 DNA reads TGCAGCACTGGGCCAACTACTACTAACTATGGCTACACCTTC. Its protein product is CSTGPTTTNYGYTF.

This clonotype was recorded at least ten times. The chain joins TRBV10-3 to TRBJ1-2, with D possibly matching TRBD1 (5 bases). V was trimmed by 0 bases and J by 5 bases, leaving 10 bases between them. Germline V CDR1 and CDR2: ENHRY, SYGVKD. This CDR3 region has 14 residues. The CDR3 here is CAISESGGLYGYTF. Written as DNA, the CDR3 is TGTGCCATCAGTGAGTCGGGGGGACTGTATGGCTACACCTTC.

This clonotype appeared many times. V usage is TRBV9 and J usage is TRBJ2-6; tentatively, D is TRBD1 (5 bases). This CDR3 has 17 residues. V lost 1 base to trimming and J lost 2 bases, with 13 bases between them. Germline CDR1 is SGDLS and CDR2 is YYNGEE. CDR3 in amino acids: CASSVLSAGTGANVLTF. DNA for the CDR3: TGTGCCAGCAGCGTACTTTCAGCAGGGACTGGGGCCAACGTCCTGACTTTC.

In this sample, this clonotype turned up many times. V usage is TRBV10-3 and J usage is TRBJ2-2; 11 bases are shared with TRBD1. This CDR3 is built from 15 residues. Germline CDR1 ENHRY, CDR2 SYGVKD. V lost 6 bases to trimming and J lost 5 bases; unmatched junction nucleotides: 5. CDR3 in amino acids: CAISSGTGGTGELFF. The CDR3 DNA follows: TGTGCCATCAGCTCCGGGACAGGGGGAACCGGGGAGCTGTTTTTT.

The sample holds a few counts of this clonotype. The V call is TRBV6-1, the J call TRBJ2-7, with 8 bases lining up with TRBD2. CDR1 is MNHNS, CDR2 SASEGT, per germline. J was trimmed by 2 bases and V by 7 bases; bases with no gene match: 7. The CDR3 contains 14 residues. The CDR3, as DNA: TGTGCCAGCACCCTAGCGGGCGGAACCTACGAGCAGTACTTC. Translating gives CASTLAGGTYEQYF.

This clonotype was seen ten or more times. The chain uses TRBV27 and TRBJ1-1; D not resolved. The CDR3 contains 11 residues. Trimming pared 6 bases from V and 5 bases from J, leaving 7 bases between. The germline CDR1 and CDR2 sequences are MNHEY and SMNVEV (reference sequence). CDR3 in amino acids: CASSGFTEAFF. The CDR3 coding sequence is TGTGCCAGCAGCGGTTTTACTGAAGCTTTCTTT.

This clonotype was seen many times. CDR3 bases: TGTGCCAGCAGTGAATACAGGACAGGGGTTCAGCCCCAGCATTTT. This sequence encodes CASSEYRTGVQPQHF. This chain uses TRBV6-1 with TRBJ1-5, with 9 bases matching TRBD1. Germline values: CDR1 MNHNS, CDR2 SASEGT. V shed 2 bases, J shed 6 bases, and the junction held 5 bases outside the gene matches. The CDR3 sequence is 15 residues long.

V and J are TRBV28 and TRBJ2-1; 12 positions match TRBD1. Germline lookup yields CDR1 MDHEN and CDR2 SYDVKM. The CDR3 extends over 16 amino acids. J gave up 13 bases and V 4 bases, and 14 bases lay outside the gene matches. The CDR3 protein is CASSSPGQGAVEDQFF. The CDR3 nucleotides are TGTGCCAGCAGTTCACCGGGACAGGGGGCCGTTGAGGACCAGTTCTTC.

Within the sample, this clonotype is medium-sized (0.01 to 0.1%). The chain links TRBV5-1 to TRBJ2-7; unclear D gene. The ends were cut back, 3 bases at V and 0 bases at J, with 7 bases in the middle. In germline, CDR1 is SGHRS, CDR2 YFSETQ. The CDR3 has 13 amino acids. Here the CDR3 DNA reads TGCGCCAGCAGCTACAGCAGCTCCTACGAGCAGTACTTC. Residues: CASSYSSSYEQYF.

This clonotype was recorded many times. CDR3 sequence reads: CASSLSGYTDTQYF. CDR3 in DNA: TGTGCCAGCAGTTTGAGCGGGTACACAGATACGCAGTATTTT. The J gene is TRBJ2-3, the V gene TRBV12-3 or TRBV12-4, with D perhaps matching TRBD2 (6 bases). The CDR3 has 14 amino acids. Trimming left V 3 bases short and J 2 bases short, with 9 bases between.

This clonotype was picked up many times. CDR3 nucleotides: TGTGCCAGCAGTTTATGGCGGGACTCCCAAGAGACCCAGTACTTC. Translating gives CASSLWRDSQETQYF. V usage is TRBV27 and J usage is TRBJ2-5; tentative D call: TRBD2 (6 bases). CDR1 is MNHEY and CDR2 is SMNVEV in the germline V gene (reference sequence). The V and J ends lost 1 base and 1 base respectively, with 10 bases between them. The CDR3 spans 15 residues.

This clonotype appeared many times. J is TRBJ2-7 and V is TRBV4-2; D is uncertain. Germline CDR1 reads LGHNA; CDR2 reads YNFKEQ. This CDR3 is built from 12 residues. Trimming shortened V by 1 base and J by 3 bases, and 4 bases separated the two germline ends. The CDR3 loop is CASSQGYYEQYF. The CDR3 nucleotides read TGTGCCAGCAGCCAAGGTTACTACGAGCAGTACTTC.

This clonotype showed up many times. The J gene is TRBJ2-7, the V gene TRBV9; 9 nucleotides match TRBD2. Per germline, CDR1 SGDLS and CDR2 YYNGEE. This CDR3 is built from 17 residues. The V gene end was trimmed by 0 bases and the J gene end by 2 bases; junction bases not matched to a gene: 9. CDR3: CASSVGAGGRGTYEQYF. The CDR3 DNA reads as TGTGCCAGCAGCGTAGGGGCGGGGGGGCGAGGAACCTACGAGCAGTACTTC.

The sample holds many counts of this clonotype. The chain carries TRBV7-2 and TRBJ2-5, with D possibly being TRBD1 or TRBD2 (5 bases each). This CDR3 has 13 amino acids. Germline lookup yields CDR1 SGHTA and CDR2 FQGNSA. V gave up 3 bases and J gave up 5 bases, with 10 bases separating them. The DNA of the CDR3 is TGTGCCAGCAGCTTCCCGGGACCCGAGACCCAGTACTTC. It is translated as CASSFPGPETQYF.

This clonotype was seen ten or more times. The V gene is TRBV6-2 or TRBV6-3, the J gene TRBJ2-1; D gene uncertain. Trimming removed 0 bases at V and 7 bases at J, with 16 bases between. This CDR3 is built from 16 residues. Germline V gives CDR1 MNHEY, CDR2 SVGEGT. In DNA form, the CDR3 reads TGTGCCAGCAGTTACTCGGATACCCTTAGGTGGAATGAGCAGTTCTTC. Translation: CASSYSDTLRWNEQFF.